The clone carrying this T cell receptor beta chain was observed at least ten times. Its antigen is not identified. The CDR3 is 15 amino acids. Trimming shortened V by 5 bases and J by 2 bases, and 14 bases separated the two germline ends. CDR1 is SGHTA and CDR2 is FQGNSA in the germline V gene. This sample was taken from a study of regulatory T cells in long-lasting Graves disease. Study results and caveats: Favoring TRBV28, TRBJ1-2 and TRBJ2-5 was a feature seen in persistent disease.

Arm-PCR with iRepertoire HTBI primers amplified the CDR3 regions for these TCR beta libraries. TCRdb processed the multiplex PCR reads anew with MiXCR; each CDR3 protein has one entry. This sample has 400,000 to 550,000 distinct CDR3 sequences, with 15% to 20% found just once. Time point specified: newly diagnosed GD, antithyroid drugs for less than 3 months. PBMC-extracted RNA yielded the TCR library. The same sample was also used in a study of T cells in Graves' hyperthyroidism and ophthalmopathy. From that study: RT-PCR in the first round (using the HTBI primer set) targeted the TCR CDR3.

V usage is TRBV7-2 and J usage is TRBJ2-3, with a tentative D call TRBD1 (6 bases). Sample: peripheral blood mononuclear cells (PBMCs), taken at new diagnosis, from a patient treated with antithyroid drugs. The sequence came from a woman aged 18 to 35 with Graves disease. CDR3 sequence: CASSPQGWDTDTQYF. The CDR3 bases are TGTGCCAGCAGCCCACAGGGATGGGACACAGATACGCAGTATTTT.